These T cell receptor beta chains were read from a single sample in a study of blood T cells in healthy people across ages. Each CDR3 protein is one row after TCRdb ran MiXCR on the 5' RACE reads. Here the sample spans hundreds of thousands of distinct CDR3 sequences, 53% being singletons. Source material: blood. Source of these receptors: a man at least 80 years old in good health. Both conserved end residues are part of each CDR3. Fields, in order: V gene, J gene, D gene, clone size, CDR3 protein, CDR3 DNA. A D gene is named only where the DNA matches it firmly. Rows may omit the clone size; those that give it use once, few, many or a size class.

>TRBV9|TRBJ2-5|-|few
CASSVGLQGLGETQYF
TGTGCCAGCAGCGTAGGTCTCCAGGGCCTGGGAGAGACCCAGTACTTC
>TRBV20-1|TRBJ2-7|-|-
CSARAPARGDEQYF
TGCAGTGCTAGAGCCCCTGCACGAGGGGACGAGCAGTACTTC
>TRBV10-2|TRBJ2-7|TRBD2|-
CASSKWTSGRAYEQYF
TGCGCCAGCAGTAAGTGGACTAGCGGGAGGGCCTACGAGCAGTACTTC
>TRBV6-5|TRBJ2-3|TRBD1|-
CASSPQDRGDRYAYF
TGTGCCAGCAGTCCACAGGACAGGGGGGACAGATACGCGTATTTT
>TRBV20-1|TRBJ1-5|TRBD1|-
CSVRGQGASNQPQHF
TGCAGTGTCCGGGGACAGGGGGCAAGCAATCAGCCCCAGCATTTT
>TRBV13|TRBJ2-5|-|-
CASSSTTGREETQYF
TGTGCCAGCAGCTCGACGACAGGACGAGAAGAGACCCAGTACTTC
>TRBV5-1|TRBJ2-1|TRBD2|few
CASRNGLAQGLDEQFF
TGCGCCAGCAGAAATGGACTAGCACAGGGACTGGATGAGCAGTTCTTC
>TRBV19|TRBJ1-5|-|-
CASTAARTANQPQHF
TGTGCCAGTACGGCGGCGAGGACAGCGAATCAGCCCCAGCATTTT
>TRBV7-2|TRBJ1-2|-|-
CASSLDHWSYGYTF
TGTGCCAGCAGCTTAGATCACTGGTCTTATGGCTACACCTTC
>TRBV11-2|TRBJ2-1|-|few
CASSSERREQFF
TGTGCCAGCAGCTCCGAGCGGCGAGAGCAGTTCTTC
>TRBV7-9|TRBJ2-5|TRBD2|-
CASSPSGRRYNEQYF
TGTGCCAGCAGTCCTAGCGGGCGGCGATACAATGAGCAGTACTTC
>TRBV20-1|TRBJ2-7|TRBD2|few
CSASVIASGVYEQYF
TGCAGTGCTAGTGTAATCGCTAGCGGAGTTTACGAGCAGTACTTC
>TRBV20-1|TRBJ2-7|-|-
CSARVPGDYEQYF
TGCAGTGCTAGGGTTCCAGGGGACTACGAGCAGTACTTC
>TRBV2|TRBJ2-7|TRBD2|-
CASSVRLAGSYEQYF
TGTGCCAGCAGTGTCCGACTAGCGGGATCTTACGAGCAGTACTTC
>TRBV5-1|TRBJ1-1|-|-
CASSPGGGFAEAFF
TGCGCCAGCAGCCCTGGGGGGGGCTTCGCTGAAGCTTTCTTT
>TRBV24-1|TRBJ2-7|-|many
CATSDPGRNSYEQYF
TGTGCCACCAGTGACCCCGGACGGAACTCCTACGAGCAGTACTTC
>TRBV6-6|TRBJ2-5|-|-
CASSYSLGLLTQYF
TGTGCCAGCAGTTACTCCCTGGGACTCCTCACCCAGTACTTC
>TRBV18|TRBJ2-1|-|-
CASSPQGPLGAITCNEQFF
TGTGCCAGCTCACCTCAGGGGCCCTTGGGAGCGATTACCTGCAATGAGCAGTTCTTC
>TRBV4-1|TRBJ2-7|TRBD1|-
CASSPYGTGGYEQYF
TGCGCCAGCAGCCCATACGGGACAGGGGGATACGAGCAGTACTTC
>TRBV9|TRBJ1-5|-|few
CASSPRGGSNQPQHF
TGTGCCAGCAGTCCGAGGGGGGGAAGCAATCAGCCCCAGCATTTT
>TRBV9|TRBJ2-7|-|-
CASSPFGEGIEQYF
TGTGCCAGCAGCCCCTTCGGTGAGGGGATCGAGCAGTACTTC
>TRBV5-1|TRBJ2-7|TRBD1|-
CASSVGTGENYEQYF
TGCGCCAGCAGCGTCGGGACAGGGGAAAATTACGAGCAGTACTTC
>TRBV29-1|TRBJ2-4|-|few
CSVVTKNIQYF
TGCAGCGTTGTTACCAAAAACATTCAGTACTTC
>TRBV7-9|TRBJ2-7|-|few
CASSQRLGGYEQYF
TGTGCCAGCAGCCAGCGTTTAGGGGGCTACGAGCAGTACTTC
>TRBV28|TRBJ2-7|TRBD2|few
CASSQAGTYEQYF
TGTGCCAGCAGTCAAGCGGGAACCTACGAGCAGTACTTC
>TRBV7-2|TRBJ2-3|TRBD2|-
CASTAGVGSDTQYF
TGTGCCAGCACAGCGGGAGTGGGATCAGATACGCAGTATTTT
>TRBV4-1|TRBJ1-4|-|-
CASSFPGGYNEKLFF
TGCGCCAGCAGCTTCCCGGGGGGCTATAATGAAAAACTGTTTTTT
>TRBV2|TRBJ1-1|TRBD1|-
CASSGSAGQGQKNTEAFF
TGTGCCAGCAGTGGTTCCGCCGGACAGGGGCAGAAGAACACTGAAGCTTTCTTT
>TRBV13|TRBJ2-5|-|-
CASSLGLALETQYF
TGTGCCAGCAGCTTAGGACTAGCCTTGGAGACCCAGTACTTC
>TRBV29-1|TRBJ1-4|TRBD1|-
CSVDSGTAGEKLFF
TGCAGCGTTGACTCTGGGACAGCCGGTGAAAAACTGTTTTTT
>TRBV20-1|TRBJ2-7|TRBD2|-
CSARVPWVAGVTYEQYF
TGCAGTGCTAGAGTCCCTTGGGTAGCGGGTGTAACCTACGAGCAGTACTTC
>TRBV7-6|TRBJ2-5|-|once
CASSLGAGRQETQYF
TGTGCCAGCAGCTTAGGTGCAGGCAGGCAAGAGACCCAGTACTTC
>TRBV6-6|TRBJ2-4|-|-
CASSYSSGIQYF
TGTGCCAGCAGTTACTCGAGCGGGATTCAGTACTTC
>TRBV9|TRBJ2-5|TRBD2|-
CASGVGGTSGWYQETQYF
TGTGCCAGCGGCGTAGGGGGGACTAGCGGCTGGTACCAAGAGACCCAGTACTTC
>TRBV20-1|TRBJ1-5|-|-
CSAKAGLNQPQHF
TGCAGTGCTAAAGCGGGGCTCAATCAGCCCCAGCATTTT
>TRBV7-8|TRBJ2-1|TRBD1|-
CASSTRTGASYNEQFF
TGTGCCAGCAGCACCAGGACAGGAGCGTCCTACAATGAGCAGTTCTTC
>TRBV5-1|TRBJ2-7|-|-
CASSLYAFGGYEQYF
TGCGCCAGCAGCTTGTATGCGTTCGGAGGCTACGAGCAGTACTTC
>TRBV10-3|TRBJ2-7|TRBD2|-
CAIRGFRAGGDEQYF
TGTGCCATCAGGGGGTTTCGAGCGGGAGGGGACGAGCAGTACTTC
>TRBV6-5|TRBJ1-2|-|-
CASRRTPGDGYTF
TGTGCCAGCAGGAGGACCCCGGGGGATGGCTACACCTTC
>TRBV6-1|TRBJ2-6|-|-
CASSSQTIGAGANVLTF
TGTGCCAGCAGCTCTCAGACGATCGGAGCGGGGGCCAACGTCCTGACTTTC
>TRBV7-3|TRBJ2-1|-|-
CASSVGGLREQFF
TGTGCCAGCAGCGTAGGTGGGCTGCGTGAGCAGTTCTTC
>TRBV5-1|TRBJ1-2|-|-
CASSLPGPGYTF
TGCGCCAGCAGCTTGCCAGGGCCGGGCTACACCTTC
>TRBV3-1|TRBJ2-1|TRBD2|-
CASSPQIGRTSYNEQFF
TGTGCCAGCAGCCCCCAGATCGGGAGGACCTCCTACAATGAGCAGTTCTTC
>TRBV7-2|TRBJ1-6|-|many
CASRQEAESPLHF
TGTGCCAGCAGACAGGAGGCAGAATCACCCCTCCACTTT
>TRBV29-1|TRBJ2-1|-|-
CSVVAGGDRNEQFF
TGCAGCGTTGTGGCGGGGGGGGACAGGAATGAGCAGTTCTTC
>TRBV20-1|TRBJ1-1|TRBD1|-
CSTAHRTGSTEAFF
TGCAGTACAGCCCATCGGACAGGAAGCACTGAAGCTTTCTTT
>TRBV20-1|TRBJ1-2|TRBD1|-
CSARPPGQGSDYTF
TGCAGTGCTAGACCTCCGGGACAGGGCTCAGATTACACCTTC
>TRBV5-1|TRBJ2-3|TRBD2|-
CASSSEAGAGADTQYF
TGCGCCAGCAGCTCTGAAGCGGGAGCGGGCGCAGATACGCAGTATTTT
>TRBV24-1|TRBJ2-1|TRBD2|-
CATSVGGRSSYNEQFF
TGTGCCACCAGTGTCGGCGGGAGGTCCTCCTACAATGAGCAGTTCTTC
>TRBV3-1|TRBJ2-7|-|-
CASSQGLALSAYEQYF
TGTGCCAGCAGCCAGGGCCTAGCGTTATCGGCCTACGAGCAGTACTTC
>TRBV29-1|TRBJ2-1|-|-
CSVVTGRNNEQFF
TGCAGCGTTGTAACAGGGAGGAACAATGAGCAGTTCTTC
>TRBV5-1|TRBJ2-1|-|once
CASSLGPTHFYNEQFF
TGCGCCAGCAGCCTGGGACCAACGCACTTCTACAATGAGCAGTTCTTC
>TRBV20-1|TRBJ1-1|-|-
CSPLMVGSEAFF
TGCAGTCCCCTGATGGTGGGCAGTGAAGCTTTCTTT
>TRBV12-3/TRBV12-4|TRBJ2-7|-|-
CASNSSYPDEQYF
TGTGCCAGCAACTCCTCCTATCCGGACGAGCAGTACTTC